The 17 T cell receptor beta chains below come from one sample, sequenced in a study of blood T cell repertoires in COVID-19 (dated by TCRdb to the early 2020s). The library was produced with the immunoSEQ multiplex PCR assay. TCRdb holds this immuneACCESS table with in-frame rearrangements only. Some clones are missing; in checked studies, unresolved V genes explain under half, and the rest has no known cause. The sample records 160,000 or so clones, about 89% of which are singletons. The ten most abundant clones make up roughly 2.8% of the sample. The sequenced sample consisted of peripheral blood. The receptors derive from a man in his sixties with acute or convalescent COVID-19.

In regard to this clone: This same CDR3 is encoded by further DNA sequences in the sample. This chain joins TRBV11-2 and TRBJ2-2; weak D call: TRBD1 (7 bases). The CDR3 has 17 amino acids. In germline, CDR1 is SGHAT, CDR2 FQNNGV. With 1 base removed from V and 0 bases from J, the gap between germline ends came to 12 bases. This chain's CDR3 is CASSLVAGTANTGELFF. As DNA, the CDR3 is TGTGCCAGCAGCTTAGTTGCGGGGACAGCGAACACCGGGGAGCTGTTTTTT.

The rearrangement uses TRBV30 and TRBJ2-3; D is undetermined. In germline, CDR1 is GTSNPN, CDR2 SVGIG (reference sequence). CDR3 length equals 13 residues. The V end was cut by 3 bases, the J end by 6 bases, with 13 bases between. CDR3 sequence: CAWSRGTVDTQYF. In DNA, the CDR3 is TGTGCCTGGAGCCGTGGAACAGTTGATACGCAGTATTTT.

This chain joins TRBV30 and TRBJ2-3; D remains unclear. V lost 1 base, J lost 0 bases, and 8 bases lay in between. The CDR3 covers 14 residues. The germline V gene encodes CDR1 GTSNPN and CDR2 SVGIG (reference sequence). Written as DNA, the CDR3 is TGTGCCTGGAGTGCATCCGGGAGCACAGATACGCAGTATTTT. Translating gives CAWSASGSTDTQYF.

The gene calls are TRBV7-2 and TRBJ1-5; D is perhaps TRBD1 (5 bases). CDR1 is SGHTA, CDR2 FQGNSA, per germline. This CDR3 contains 14 residues. Trimming cost V 4 bases and J 1 base, with 8 bases left between them. The chain's CDR3 is CASSSTDSNQPQHF. In nucleotides, the CDR3 is TGTGCCAGCAGCTCGACAGACAGCAATCAGCCCCAGCATTTT.

The V call is TRBV3-1 (or the pseudogene TRBV3-2), the J call TRBJ1-1, with D possibly being TRBD1 (5 bases). V was trimmed by 2 bases and J by 5 bases, leaving 9 bases between them. Germline V gives CDR1 LGHDT, CDR2 YNNKEL (reference sequence). This CDR3 has 13 amino acids. CDR3 amino acids: CASSQRRGTEAFF. The CDR3 DNA reads TGTGCCAGCAGCCAAAGGAGGGGTACTGAAGCTTTCTTT.

This clone appeared once. This rearrangement joins TRBV5-5 to TRBJ2-1; the D gene is possibly TRBD1 (5 bases). V dropped 4 bases and J dropped 2 bases, with 13 bases sitting between them. The CDR3 length is 15 residues. CDR1 and CDR2 (germline): SGHKS, YYEKEE (reference sequence). CDR3 in amino acids: CASSLAAGPYNEQFF. The CDR3, as DNA: TGTGCCAGCAGCCTGGCGGCAGGGCCCTACAATGAGCAGTTCTTC.

The chain has TRBV30 and TRBJ1-4; D perhaps matches TRBD1 (6 bases). With 4 bases removed from V and 2 bases from J, the gap between germline ends came to 17 bases. The V gene's germline CDR1 is GTSNPN and CDR2 SVGIG (reference sequence). The CDR3 is 16 amino acids. The CDR3 region has the DNA TGTGCCTGGACCAACCCCCGGGGGGCGACTAATGAAAAACTGTTTTTT. It is translated as CAWTNPRGATNEKLFF.

As regards this clone: One end of the junction fails to match germline, which may point to a read error. The chain employs TRBV5-7 and TRBJ2-7, with a tentative D call TRBD1 (6 bases). Being an ORF, TRBV5-7 has a function that is uncertain. The length of the CDR3 is 13 residues. For the CDR3, the DNA is TGTGCCAGCAGGTTGGGGGCAGAATACGAGCAGTACTTC. It specifies CASRLGAEYEQYF.

This clone was counted only a few times. The chain employs TRBV5-1 and TRBJ1-1; TRBD1 is a possible D gene (5 bases). CDR1 is SGHRS, CDR2 YFSETQ, per germline. The CDR3 spans 14 residues. V lost 3 bases to trimming and J lost 5 bases, with 14 bases between them. For the CDR3, the DNA is TGCGCCAGCAGCTCCGGGGAGGGGAAGACTGAAGCTTTCTTT. Protein: CASSSGEGKTEAFF. The complete variable domain, with remaining parts taken from reference TRBV5-1 and TRBJ1-1, reads KAGVTQTPRYLIKTRGQQVTLSCSPISGHRSVSWYQQTPGQGLQFLFEYFSETQRNKGNFPGRFSGRQFSNSRSEMNVSTLELGDSALYLCASSSGEGKTEAFFGQGTRLTVV.

Regarding this clone: A junction boundary mismatches the germline segment, possibly from a read error. This sequence joins TRBV29-1 and TRBJ2-3; D gene uncertain. Germline V CDR1 and CDR2: SQVTM, ANQGSEA. This CDR3 contains 10 residues. The CDR3, as DNA: TGCAGCGTCGAAGAATTAACGCAGTATTTT. Residues: CSVEELTQYF.

V and J are TRBV19 and TRBJ1-2, with 9 bases fitting TRBD1. The CDR3 is 13 residues long. Germline values: CDR1 LNHDA, CDR2 SQIVND (reference sequence). After removal of 9 bases from V and 6 bases from J, the junction contained 8 bases not matched to a gene. The CDR3 region is CASHRGPRDGYTF. The CDR3 DNA sequence: TGTGCCAGCCACAGGGGGCCCAGGGATGGCTACACCTTC.

In its sample, this clone was seen once. The rearrangement joins TRBV7-2 to TRBJ1-2; D is uncertain. The germline CDR1 and CDR2 sequences are SGHTA and FQGNSA. The CDR3 covers 12 residues. Between the trimmed V and J ends, which lost 7 bases and 4 bases, there was a span of 10 bases. CDR3 sequence (DNA): TGTGCCAGCAAAGCCCTCCTCTATGGCTACACCTTC. This codes for CASKALLYGYTF.

The CDR3 is CASSMTESTDTQYF. CDR3 sequence (DNA): TGTGCCAGTAGTATGACAGAAAGCACAGATACGCAGTATTTT. The chain has TRBV19 and TRBJ2-3; tentatively, D is TRBD1 (5 bases). Germline V CDR1 and CDR2: LNHDA, SQIVND (reference sequence). The V end was cut by 3 bases, the J end by 0 bases, with 7 bases between. The CDR3 sequence is 14 residues long.

The chain has TRBV27 and TRBJ1-6, with D possibly being TRBD1 (6 bases). The CDR3 runs 17 residues. V was clipped by 7 bases and J by 5 bases, with 21 bases between them. The germline V gene has CDR1 MNHEY and CDR2 SMNVEV (reference sequence). For the CDR3, the DNA is TGTGCCAGCAAGGTTGGGGGGGCCCGGCAGGATAATTCACCCCTCCACTTT. Residues: CASKVGGARQDNSPLHF.

This sequence joins TRBV19 and TRBJ2-1; 7 bases are shared with TRBD1. With V trimmed by 5 bases and J by 11 bases, 12 bases remained unmatched. Germline CDR1 and CDR2: LNHDA and SQIVND (reference sequence). The CDR3 loop spans 14 amino acids. CDR3 DNA sequence: TGTGCCAGTAGTTCCGGGGACAGTCGGAGTAAGCAGTTCTTC. Its translation: CASSSGDSRSKQFF. Variable domain in full (rest from reference TRBV19 and TRBJ2-1): DGGITQSPKYLFRKEGQNVTLSCEQNLNHDAMYWYRQDPGQGLRLIYYSQIVNDFQKGDIAEGYSVSREKKESFPLTVTSAQKNPTAFYLCASSSGDSRSKQFFGPGTRLTVL.

The rearrangement links TRBV11-2 to TRBJ1-2, with 9 bases aligning to TRBD1. The V gene's germline CDR1 is SGHAT and CDR2 FQNNGV. V was pared by 10 bases and J by 7 bases, with 7 bases of the junction left unmatched. This CDR3 has 12 amino acids. For the CDR3, the DNA is TGTGCCACCACGGGACAGGGTGCTGGCTACACCTTC. Translated, it gives CATTGQGAGYTF.

CDR3 nucleotides: TGTGCCAGCAGCTCACCGGGACAGGGGTACGAGCAGTACTTC. Translation gives CASSSPGQGYEQYF. This chain connects TRBV5-6 to TRBJ2-7; TRBD1 matches 10 bases. The CDR3 extends over 14 amino acids. Germline CDR1 reads SGHDT; CDR2 reads YYEEEE. V lost 3 bases, J lost 4 bases, and 4 bases stayed unmatched.